This T cell receptor beta chain came from a study of blood T cell repertoires in COVID-19. Turning to the study itself: T cells, B-cell-depleted T cells, or PBMCs supplied cDNA or gDNA.

Seattle participants joined during active infection and were tracked over time. V was clipped by 0 bases and J by 7 bases, with 13 bases between them. Germline V gene lookup returns CDR1 PRHDT and CDR2 FYEKMQ (reference sequence). This CDR3 contains 15 residues. Authors' analysis steps: By means of reference gene primer amplification, nucleated cell counts were estimated. Repertoires were generated with immunoSEQ multiplex PCR, while TCRdb's copy carries only in-frame clones and drops some. From that table come the V and J calls and clone size; the DNA was used to work out D and trimming. Of 350,000 to 450,000 clones in the sample, about 87% are singletons; the top ten hold about 2.1%.

The clonotype was recovered from a woman aged 60-70 years with COVID-19, enrolled during active disease. The genes are TRBV13 and TRBJ1-5; D gene unclear. The sequencing sample was made of peripheral blood. The chain's CDR3 is CASSLGSRHGQPQHF. The DNA for the CDR3 is TGTGCCAGCAGCTTAGGGTCGAGGCATGGGCAGCCCCAGCATTTT.